This T cell receptor beta chain was retrieved from a study of blood T cell repertoires in COVID-19. Study context: PBMCs, B-cell-depleted T cells, or T cells provided the cDNA or gDNA that made up the material.

Trimming took 1 base from V and 4 from J, leaving 13 bases between them. CDR3 size: 15 residues. Looked up from germline, CDR1 is LGHNA and CDR2 is YSLEER. As handled by the study authors: Reference gene primer amplification in the assay estimated nucleated cell counts. Sequenced by immunoSEQ multiplex PCR; TCRdb stores in-frame clones only, minus some. V and J calls and clone size follow that table, whereas D and trimming were derived from the DNA. The table records some 70,000 clones, less than 85% of them present only once. The genes are TRBV4-3 and TRBJ1-1; D might be TRBD1 (5 bases). This receptor was taken from a man aged 60 to 69 with acute or convalescent COVID-19. The sequencing sample was made of peripheral blood. The CDR3 DNA sequence: TGCGCCAGCAGCCAAGGGCGGGGGACGGCCACTGAAGCTTTCTTT. Protein sequence: CASSQGRGTATEAFF.